This passage covers 3 T cell receptor beta chains from one sample sequenced in a study of T cell responses to AZD1222 COVID-19 vaccine. Data came from immunoSEQ multiplex PCR; TCRdb stores just in-frame clones and leaves some out. The sample includes about 100,000 clones, more than 75% of them seen just once. The sample was peripheral blood, taken on day 0 of AZD1222 vaccination. The receptor set was obtained from an adult in good health.

J is TRBJ1-1 and V is TRBV11-2; D not certain. Trimming left V 2 bases short and J 4 bases short, with 11 bases between. CDR3 size: 14 residues. Germline CDR1 reads SGHAT; CDR2 reads FQNNGV. The CDR3 sequence is CASSLIPAPTEAFF. The CDR3 nucleotides are TGTGCCAGCAGCTTAATCCCAGCACCCACTGAAGCTTTCTTT. Full variable domain (remainder filled in from reference TRBV11-2 and TRBJ1-1): EAGVAQSPRYKIIEKRQSVAFWCNPISGHATLYWYQQILGQGPKLLIQFQNNGVVDDSQLPKDRFSAERLKGVDSTLKIQPAKLEDSAVYLCASSLIPAPTEAFFGQGTRLTVV.

The chain is built from TRBV30 and TRBJ1-2, with D possibly TRBD1 on 6 matching bases. Trimming took 2 bases from V and 4 from J, leaving 11 bases between them. The CDR3 spans 13 residues. CDR1 is GTSNPN, CDR2 SVGIG, per germline (reference sequence). CDR3 in amino acids: CAWSTGRTYGYTF. CDR3 DNA: TGTGCCTGGAGTACAGGGCGCACCTATGGCTACACCTTC.

V usage is TRBV5-1 and J usage is TRBJ1-2; a weak D match, TRBD1 (5 bases). V shed 0 bases and J shed 5 bases, with 8 bases lying between them. From germline, CDR1 is SGHRS and CDR2 YFSETQ. This CDR3 has 13 amino acids. The CDR3 here is CASSLAAGYGYTF. The CDR3, as DNA: TGCGCCAGCAGCTTGGCCGCAGGGTATGGCTACACCTTC.